The present entry profiles one T cell receptor (beta chain) with its context. This clone has ten or more counts. No cognate antigen has been identified for it. No much larger clonotype is one base removed from it; base qualities were not supplied. The immunoSEQ Assay was used to immunosequence TCRbeta CDR3 regions from genomic DNA. Before high-throughput sequencing, the genomic DNA was amplified using bias-controlled multiplex PCR. On the study's bioinformatics: To quantify the absolute abundance of each unique TCRbeta CDR3 region, the sequences were collapsed and filtered. Clonality was defined as 1 minus Pielou's evenness and was calculated using productive rearrangements only. Tumor T-cell fraction was calculated by normalizing TCRbeta template counts to the amount of usable DNA, which was estimated from several housekeeping genes. A previously published method was used to identify clones with significantly greater frequencies in on-treatment samples than in baseline samples. TCRdb limited this immuneACCESS table to in-frame rearrangements with V and J called. A share of clones is missing; checked studies link under half to unresolved V genes, and the rest is unexplained. V and J calls and clone size come straight from that table; D and trimming were deduced from the DNA. For this sample there are 37,000 or so clones; more than 25% appear just once. 1.6% of the sample is taken by the ten largest.

What the treatment or condition label conveys for this sample: randomized to nivolumab then ipilimumab (arm A) or the reverse (arm B). No trial patient had received prior DNA-damaging chemotherapy. CheckMate 064, a randomized, open-label phase II trial of sequential checkpoint blockade, was the source of the samples, all of which came from patients with melanoma. Genomic DNA from formalin-fixed paraffin-embedded (FFPE) tissue samples served as the input for tumor TCR sequencing. The data originate from a study of sequential checkpoint blockade in melanoma (dated by TCRdb to between 2018 and 2021). In terms of the full investigation: Patients were assigned by 1:1 randomization to either first-line nivolumab followed by ipilimumab (arm A) or ipilimumab followed by nivolumab (arm B). In around four fifths of the matched pre- and post-treatment tumor biopsy pairs, both biopsies came from the same lesion. Both trial sequences were followed by maintenance nivolumab. TCRbeta immunosequencing was performed on DNA from roughly 90 pretreatment melanoma tumor samples. Matched tumor biopsies were taken from roughly 21 patients before treatment and at week 13, after single-agent nivolumab (arm A) or ipilimumab (arm B). Study-wide conclusions, independent of this receptor: Patients whose tumor T-cell fraction and clonality increased by week 13 were about 30 times more likely to achieve clinical benefit. Among patients in arm A, the nivolumab-first arm, pretreatment tumor TIL clonality was associated with response (P = .04). Validation of the response-prediction model combining TCR metrics and mutation burden is needed in larger, independent patient cohorts. Within-arm analyses of tumor T-cell fraction were constrained by small sample sizes and reduced statistical power. Tumor T-cell fraction and clonality were found to correlate with PD-L1 staining and CD8+ T-cell counts but not with mutational load.

V lost 2 bases and J lost 0 bases; the stretch between them is 7 bases long. Measured from the cysteine to the phenylalanine, the CDR3 is 15 residues long. Only the CDR3 DNA is retained, 45 bases long and in frame from the first base. For CDR1 and CDR2, the germline V gene lists MNHGY and SAAAGT. The chain joins TRBV6-8 to TRBJ2-2; the D gene assignment is perhaps TRBD1 or TRBD2, with each matching 5 bases. Specimen: tumor tissue (inferred from file names), collected from a patient given nivolumab and ipilimumab in sequence. This TCR was recovered from a human donor with melanoma. The nucleotide sequence reads TGTGCCAGCAGTTACGGGACGCCGAACACCGGGGAGCTGTTTTTT. It specifies CASSYGTPNTGELFF.